Given below is one T cell receptor (beta chain) in context. Its antigen is not yet known. Base-call qualities are not available, and no considerably larger clone is one nucleotide away. Trimming at the junction amounts to 4 bases on V and 6 bases on J, and the germline ends lie 18 bases apart. Taken from the germline V gene, the CDR1 and CDR2 loops are SGHVS and FQNEAQ. Its CDR3 holds 16 amino acids, cysteine through phenylalanine. Left in the record is the CDR3 DNA by itself, 48 bases read in frame from the first base. Library generation was performed with the immunoSEQ multiplex PCR assay. The multiplex PCR relied on a mix of 60 forward primers for TCR Vbeta segments and 13 reverse primers for TCR Jbeta segments. Amplification of the CDR3 region of rearranged TCR beta genes was performed with a multiplex PCR assay on genomic DNA. Amplified TCR beta libraries were sequenced as 87-base-pair reads on the Illumina HiSeq System. In the paper's pipeline: Across the 700 or so repertoires, a later analysis counted tens of millions of unique TCR beta chains, roughly 11 million of which were shared by at least two donors. To remove PCR and sequencing errors, raw reads were error-corrected and collapsed into unique sequences using a nearest-neighbor algorithm that merged closely related sequences. To assign V, D and J gene segments, CDR3 sequences were aligned to IMGT reference sequences. For a sequence to be retained, at least a six-nucleotide match to both a V gene segment and a J gene segment was required. Rearrangements were called productive when the CDR3 lacked stop codons and stayed in frame with V and J; all others were non-productive. Following IMGT convention, CDR3 was defined as the stretch from the second conserved V-encoded cysteine up to the conserved J-encoded phenylalanine. The earlier analysis of about 590 of the donors excluded sequences that lacked an unambiguous match to a single V gene segment. An earlier analysis of about 590 of the donors classified V segments as functional when productive rearrangements were above 56.7% and as segregating when the standard deviation between donors was above 5%. A statistical classification framework was built to diagnose cytomegalovirus status from the catalog of TCR beta chain sequences. V and J gene assignment, in a later analysis, came from comparing TCR nucleotide sequences with IMGT/GENE-DB human TR gene sequences. A later analysis assigned CDR3 sequences and most-parsimonious VDJ recombination scenarios with the TCRdist pipeline. In a later analysis, each TCR beta chain was defined by its CDR3 amino acid sequence together with its V-gene family, and reads lacking a unique V-gene family were excluded. As a way to deal with suspected cross-contamination and a sequencing artifact, a later analysis dropped 500 to 700 nucleotide sequences that were highly shared and had low generation probability. A later analysis calculated a clonal expansion index for each public chain from normalized within-repertoire ranks of inferred template counts. Generation probabilities in a later analysis came from a VDJ recombination model fitted to out-of-frame rearrangements, and those results were checked against IGoR. A later analysis scored TCR-TCR, TCR-HLA and TCR-CMV co-occurrence with hypergeometric tests, applying a repertoire-size bias correction to TCR pairs. False discovery rates were estimated in a later analysis by permuting HLA or CMV assignments 20 times. In a later analysis, co-occurring TCRs were grouped using DBSCAN, and TCRdist sequence similarity was added for clustering within HLA-allele-positive subsets. Repertoires with fewer than 30,000 or more than 120,000 public chains, plus five repertoires with anomalous nucleotide sharing, were excluded from co-occurrence clustering. Held by TCRdb, this immuneACCESS table contains in-frame sequences only and omits some clones. Under half of the omission traces to an unresolved V gene where checked; the cause of the rest is unknown. V, J and clone size derive from that table, while D and trimming were established from the DNA sequence. Within this sample are more than 110,000 clones, with more than 70% of them counted one time only. The top ten clones comprise 2% to 3% of the sample.

The cohort consisted of approximately 690 healthy bone marrow donors. Cohort members were all nominally healthy when sampled, although unrecorded immune exposures were likely present. The donor tested CMV seronegative, placing the donor among the 350 to 400 seronegative members of the cohort. Every donor gave a peripheral blood sample, and the peripheral blood mononuclear cells from that sample were used for TCR beta sequencing. The Qiagen DNeasy Blood Extraction Kit was used to extract genomic DNA from the blood cell samples. These data originate in a study of cytomegalovirus exposure and HLA in healthy donors (dated by TCRdb to between 2016 and 2019). Study-wide context: An earlier analysis of more than 550 of the donors reported 276 Gb of sequence data and 95 million to 130 million unique TCR beta sequences obtained from around 170 million T cells. Roughly 310 gigabases of sequencing data and 70 million to 85 million unique TCR sequences were included in an early release covering about 700 HLA-typed donors. Of the approximately 400 genotyped donors, around 81% fell in the genetic ancestry cluster associated with self-reported Caucasian donors. The study aimed to test whether signatures of past pathogen exposure could be identified by cataloging public T cell receptors. The T cell repertoires of roughly 660 subjects were profiled by immunosequencing and related to cytomegalovirus serostatus. Besides the first cohort of about 730 subjects, a separate validation cohort made up of around 120 different subjects was used. To predict cytomegalovirus infection status, the study brought together high-throughput TCR immunosequencing, statistical association of individual TCRs with disease status, and machine learning. To study patterns of TCR occurrence, a later analysis re-analyzed previously published TCR beta repertoires from 500 to 850 donors and added high-resolution HLA genotyping. Rather than drawing on any new phenotypic data, the later analysis identified candidate immune exposures from TCR beta sequences and the way those sequences occurred across donors. An earlier analysis of 587 of the donors used high-throughput TCR beta sequencing to judge whether each TCR beta V gene segment behaved as functional or pseudogenic. Donor age, sex, ethnicity and CMV serostatus were compiled alongside the repertoire data. A later genetic analysis took genome-wide SNP genotypes for about 55% of the 666 donors and used that subset as a discovery cohort. All discovery cohort repertoires had been generated using a single sequencing platform. HLA typing included class I and class II loci at four-digit resolution. The number of typed donors differed by locus: about 620-640 for A, B, C, DRB1 and DQB1; approximately 520 for DQA1; approximately 600 for DPA1; and some 430 for DPB1. Because of strong linkage in the cohort, roughly five DR-DQ haplotypes were treated as single units for association and clustering. Among 300 to 450 genotyped donors of the cohort, an average of 235,054 unique TCR beta nucleotide sequences were sequenced per donor, roughly 18% of them non-productive. What the authors observed across the whole study: The study listed 150 to 200 TCR beta chains as associated with cytomegalovirus. Assigning TCR associations to individual alleles was difficult when HLA alleles, especially DR and DQ, strongly co-occurred. A cluster of highly shared sequence variants was judged likely to be a technical artifact of the sequencing pipeline. This cohort had only TCR beta chains sequenced, and the lack of alpha or paired-chain data limited which features could be detected. Correlated functional status among segregating V segments might be attributable to linkage disequilibrium, but an unknown experimental factor could not be ruled out. A later genetic analysis reported fewer N-insertions in productive TCRs among donors in an Asian-associated ancestry cluster than the approximately 700-donor mean. In vitro tests confirmed that a few of the cytomegalovirus-associated TCR beta chains recognize cytomegalovirus antigens. Presence/absence analyses assumed roughly uniform sequencing depth across donors, an assumption that may not hold. For the cohort, immune exposure information was limited to CMV serostatus. A further reported finding was that TCR beta sequences accurately predicted the HLA-A and HLA-B alleles for most subjects in the first cohort. Most TCR sequences were observed very rarely across donors, whereas some public TCRs were present in many individuals. HLA typing was unavailable for some donors at each locus, so association tests used only the typed subset. A later genetic analysis associated a missense DCLRE1C variant with V-gene and J-gene trimming of TCR beta chains, and an independent cohort replicated the association. A later analysis associated about 16,000 TCR beta sequences with specific HLA alleles at a false discovery rate of 0.05. Because counts were too low, under 20 rarely observed V segments, including chromosome 9 orphons, were left out of the earlier analysis of about 620 of the donors. In an earlier analysis of more than 450 of the donors, most TCR beta V segments were observed in productive rearrangements about 87% or about 30% of the time, broadly matching IMGT annotations. In a later analysis, HLA-associated TCR beta chains were found to be more clonally expanded and to have lower generation probabilities than equally common non-associated chains. In a later analysis, the rate of TCR association differed among HLA loci, with DRB1 alleles having the most associated TCRs and HLA-C alleles having the fewest. The authors suggested that the approach could potentially be extended to other disease states and immunological phenotypes. According to a later analysis, parvovirus B19, influenza, CMV and Epstein-Barr virus appeared linked to several top co-occurrence clusters. Some IMGT-functional V segments, including TRBV6-2 and TRBV6-3, could not be distinguished by the 87-base-pair reads and were therefore excluded. A later analysis found that most CMV-associated TCR beta chains appeared HLA-restricted, with HLA associations seemingly driven largely by CMV exposure. The classifier was reported to diagnose cytomegalovirus status with high specificity and sensitivity in both the original cohort and the validation cohort.

Material for sequencing was PBMCs. This TCR came from a man between 50 and 59 years old in good health and CMV-seronegative. Here the chain combines TRBV7-8 and TRBJ2-2; matching of 6 bases hints at TRBD1 as the D gene. The DNA sequence follows: TGTGCCAGCAGCTCTTTCGTACGGACAGCCCCCGGGGAGCTGTTTTTT. Its coded protein is CASSSFVRTAPGELFF.